Listed below are T cell receptor beta chains from one sample, sequenced in a study of response to subunit inactivated influenza vaccine. Using its own MiXCR run on the RT-PCR reads, TCRdb lists one record per CDR3 protein. Here the sample spans around 540,000 distinct CDR3 sequences, roughly 10% being singletons. The material was PBMCs from blood, obtained on the day of vaccination. Receptors originate from a man in his forties or fifties who received an inactivated influenza vaccine. Each CDR3 is given with its conserved first and last residue. A D gene is named only where the DNA matches it firmly. The listing skips clone size in some rows; elsewhere it reads once, few, many or a size class.

J: TRBJ1-6; V: TRBV7-9; size: NA; D: NA; CDR3: CASSSPGGTNSPLHF; DNA: TGTGCCAGCAGCTCGCCGGGGGGCACCAATTCACCCCTCCACTTT
J: TRBJ2-7; V: TRBV6-2/TRBV6-3; size: few; D: NA; CDR3: CASQQSRDTYEQYF; DNA: TGTGCCAGCCAGCAAAGCAGGGACACCTACGAGCAGTACTTC
J: TRBJ2-5; V: TRBV13; size: once; D: TRBD2; CDR3: CASSPGAGMWETQYF; DNA: TGTGCCAGCAGCCCAGGAGCGGGAATGTGGGAGACCCAGTACTTC
J: TRBJ2-5; V: TRBV6-5; size: few; D: TRBD2; CDR3: CASSYGGSGRETQYF; DNA: TGTGCCAGCAGTTACGGAGGTAGCGGGAGGGAGACCCAGTACTTC
J: TRBJ2-7; V: TRBV7-2; size: NA; D: TRBD2; CDR3: CASSLARDYSYEQYF; DNA: TGTGCCAGCAGCTTAGCCCGGGACTACTCCTACGAGCAGTACTTC
J: TRBJ2-1; V: TRBV5-1; size: NA; D: NA; CDR3: CASSAGVHEQFF; DNA: TGCGCCAGCAGCGCAGGGGTCCATGAGCAGTTCTTC
J: TRBJ2-7; V: TRBV25-1; size: NA; D: TRBD1; CDR3: CASNSGQGFYEQYF; DNA: TGTGCCAGCAACTCGGGACAGGGGTTTTACGAGCAGTACTTC
J: TRBJ2-5; V: TRBV7-8; size: NA; D: NA; CDR3: CASSLEGGYQETQYF; DNA: TGTGCCAGCAGCTTAGAGGGCGGGTACCAAGAGACCCAGTACTTC
J: TRBJ2-7; V: TRBV24-1; size: many; D: NA; CDR3: CATSDRIGYEQYF; DNA: TGTGCCACCAGTGATCGTATTGGCTACGAGCAGTACTTC
J: TRBJ2-5; V: TRBV25-1; size: few; D: NA; CDR3: CASSEYRLRETQYF; DNA: TGTGCCAGCAGTGAATACAGGCTTCGAGAGACCCAGTACTTC
J: TRBJ2-3; V: TRBV27; size: NA; D: TRBD2; CDR3: CASSSPTSTADTQYF; DNA: TGTGCCAGCAGTTCTCCGACTAGCACCGCAGATACGCAGTATTTT
J: TRBJ1-2; V: TRBV30; size: NA; D: TRBD1; CDR3: CAWSVSGTGFSYGYTF; DNA: TGTGCCTGGAGTGTGTCCGGGACAGGGTTTAGCTATGGCTACACCTTC
J: TRBJ2-3; V: TRBV12-3/TRBV12-4; size: NA; D: NA; CDR3: CASSLVFLPSTDTQYF; DNA: TGTGCCAGCAGTTTAGTCTTTTTACCTAGCACAGATACGCAGTATTTT
J: TRBJ2-2; V: TRBV4-3; size: few; D: TRBD1; CDR3: CASSQEGDRGNTGELFF; DNA: TGCGCCAGCAGCCAAGAGGGTGACAGGGGAAACACCGGGGAGCTGTTTTTT
J: TRBJ2-7; V: TRBV10-3; size: few; D: NA; CDR3: CAISGTVGDTYEQYF; DNA: TGTGCCATCAGTGGGACGGTGGGGGATACCTACGAGCAGTACTTC
J: TRBJ1-4; V: TRBV12-3/TRBV12-4; size: many; D: TRBD1; CDR3: CASSSDRGGEKLFF; DNA: TGTGCCAGCAGTTCGGACAGGGGAGGGGAAAAACTGTTTTTT